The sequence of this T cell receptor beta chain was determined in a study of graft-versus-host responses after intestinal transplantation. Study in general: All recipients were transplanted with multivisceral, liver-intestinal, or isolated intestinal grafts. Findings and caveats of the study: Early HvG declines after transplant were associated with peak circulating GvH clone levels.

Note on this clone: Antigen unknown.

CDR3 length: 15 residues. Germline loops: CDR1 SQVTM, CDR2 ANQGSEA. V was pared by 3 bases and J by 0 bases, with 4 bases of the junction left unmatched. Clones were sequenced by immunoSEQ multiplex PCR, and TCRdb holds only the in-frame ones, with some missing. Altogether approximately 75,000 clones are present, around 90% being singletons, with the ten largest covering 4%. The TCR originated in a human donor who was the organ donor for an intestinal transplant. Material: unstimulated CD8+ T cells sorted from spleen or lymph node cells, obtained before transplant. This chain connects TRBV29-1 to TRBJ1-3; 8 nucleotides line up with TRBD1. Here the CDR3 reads CSVEGDRNSGNTIYF. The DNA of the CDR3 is TGCAGCGTTGAGGGGGACAGGAACTCTGGAAACACCATATATTTT.